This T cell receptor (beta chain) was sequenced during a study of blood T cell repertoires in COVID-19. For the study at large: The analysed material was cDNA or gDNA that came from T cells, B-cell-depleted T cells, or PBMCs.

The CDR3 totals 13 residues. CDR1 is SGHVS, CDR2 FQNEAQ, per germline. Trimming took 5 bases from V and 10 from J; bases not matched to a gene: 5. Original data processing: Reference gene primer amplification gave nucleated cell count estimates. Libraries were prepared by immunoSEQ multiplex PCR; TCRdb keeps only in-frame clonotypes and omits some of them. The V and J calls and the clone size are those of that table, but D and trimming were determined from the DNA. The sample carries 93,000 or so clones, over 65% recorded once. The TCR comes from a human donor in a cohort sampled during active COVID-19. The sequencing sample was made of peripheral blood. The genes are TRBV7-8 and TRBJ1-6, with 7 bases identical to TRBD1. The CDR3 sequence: CASSRGGSSPLHF. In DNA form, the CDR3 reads TGTGCCAGCAGCAGAGGGGGCAGCTCACCCCTCCACTTT.